This T cell receptor (beta chain) was retrieved from a study of blood T cell repertoires in COVID-19. Whole-study context: Sites across the United States, Italy and Spain contributed samples from acute and convalescent COVID-19.

This clone was counted a few times. Produced via immunoSEQ multiplex PCR; TCRdb's table is partial and in-frame only. This table has under 350,000 clones, around 85% appearing once. Germline values: CDR1 SGHVS, CDR2 FNYEAQ. The CDR3 is made up of 13 amino acids. The chain links TRBV7-6 to TRBJ1-6; TRBD1 might be the D (6 bases). The sequence derives from a woman aged 70-85 years with acute or convalescent COVID-19. Sequenced material: peripheral blood. In nucleotides, the CDR3 is TGTGCTTCACGGGCAGGGGTTAATTCACCCCTCCACTTT. Protein sequence: CASRAGVNSPLHF.